These T cell receptor beta chains were read from a single sample in a study of T cell responses to AZD1222 COVID-19 vaccine. Method: immunoSEQ multiplex PCR; TCRdb's copy keeps in-frame clones and lacks some. Altogether 150,000 or so clones are present, approximately 89% being singletons, with the ten largest covering roughly 2%. The source material was peripheral blood, sampled on day 0 of AZD1222 vaccination. These receptors were collected from an adult in good health. CDR3s leave out the opening cysteine and the closing phenylalanine or tryptophan.

V | CDR3
TRBV27 | ASSLLGGGENSPLH
TRBV7-3 | ASSLYVGLEAF
TRBV6-2/TRBV6-3 | ASSLRQYPSGNTIY
TRBV9 | ASRETGTPTGEQF
TRBV4-2 | ASSQGGTSGSYNEQF
TRBV7-2 | ASSLKQGETQY
TRBV29-1 | SAPGGSQETQY
TRBV7-2 | ASSFQAGANYGYT
TRBV11-3 | ASSLGLAGTTYNEQF
TRBV6-5 | ASTLGSNQPQH
TRBV6-5 | ASSYSILGSTTAF
TRBV7-9 | ASSLEWRTGVGEQY
TRBV23-1 | ASSPVHPTRTSGRYTQY
TRBV6-1 | ASSATQGWAYNEQF
TRBV27 | ASSLSRVGSEQF
TRBV7-8 | ASSRTGTTNEKLF
TRBV6-5 | ASKDSAYEQY
TRBV30 | AWRTRQTGELF
TRBV10-3 | AISDPRTGTFSNQPQH
TRBV28 | ASLLNTEAF
TRBV10-3 | AIRESWGGYT
TRBV4-2 | ASSDLTGSEKLF
TRBV12-3/TRBV12-4 | ASSLVGTEAF
TRBV7-2 | ASSSPPDSNYGYT
TRBV9 | ASSVEEGINEQY
TRBV27 | ASSLGQGALYGEAF
TRBV6-5 | ASSYSGQVFNEQF
TRBV6-5 | ASMSGFSGNTIY
TRBV19 | ASRPTSGKINNEQF
TRBV28 | ASRPWTENYGYT
TRBV5-5 | ASSSSTGKTEAF
TRBV29-1 | SVDRGPYGYT
TRBV5-6 | ASSADRASQY
TRBV15 | ATSATSGRAGSPGEQF
TRBV5-8 | ASSFAHSGRGGVGYT
TRBV7-2 | ASSTPGTWTEAF
TRBV6-4 | ASLLAQNQPQH
TRBV3-1/TRBV3-2 | ASATWSETQY
TRBV29-1 | SVDRVSYNEQF
TRBV7-2 | ASSLTSGKAKNIQY
TRBV5-4 | ASSSDSQNTGELF
TRBV27 | ASSLSVNTEAF
TRBV24-1 | AVGQGGDTQY
TRBV6-4 | ATSPAGSPNEQF
TRBV5-4 | ASSLAGQNTEAF
TRBV5-4 | ASSTGLTYNEQF
TRBV11-3 | ASTLGGSTETQY
TRBV28 | ASSPPGFVEKLF
TRBV14 | ASSQVGGWSTDTQY
TRBV5-4 | ASSGGGIEAF